A selection of T cell receptor beta chains follows, all from one sample in a study of blood T cell repertoires in COVID-19. The protocol was immunoSEQ multiplex PCR, while the TCRdb copy is restricted to in-frame clones and leaves out a portion. The profile shows about 330,000 clones, approximately 89% of them singletons. The sample taken for sequencing was PBMCs or T cells enriched from blood (not recorded which). These receptors all come from a young woman who had recovered from COVID-19. Each CDR3 is given with its conserved first and last residue. The D gene is left open where the match is weak. For some rows the clone size is stated as once, few or many, or as a class when expanded; others skip it.

CDR3 protein: CASEGVLNTEAFF
CDR3 DNA: TGTGCCAGCGAGGGGGTGTTGAACACTGAAGCTTTCTTT
J gene: TRBJ1-1
V gene: TRBV5-4
clone size: NA
D gene: NA

CDR3 protein: CASSTLAGGDEQYF
CDR3 DNA: TGTGCCAGCTCCACACTAGCGGGAGGCGACGAGCAGTACTTC
J gene: TRBJ2-7
V gene: TRBV18
clone size: NA
D gene: TRBD2

CDR3 protein: CASSQEWGESQPQHF
CDR3 DNA: TGCGCCAGCAGCCAAGAATGGGGGGAGAGTCAGCCCCAGCATTTT
J gene: TRBJ1-5
V gene: TRBV4-1
clone size: NA
D gene: NA

CDR3 protein: CASSPGGAVNTEAFF
CDR3 DNA: TGTGCCAGCAGCCCCGGGGGGGCGGTGAACACTGAAGCTTTCTTT
J gene: TRBJ1-1
V gene: TRBV7-9
clone size: NA
D gene: NA

CDR3 protein: CASSLVHGGANEQFF
CDR3 DNA: TGTGCCAGCAGCTTGGTGCACGGGGGGGCTAATGAGCAGTTCTTC
J gene: TRBJ2-1
V gene: TRBV7-3
clone size: NA
D gene: TRBD2

CDR3 protein: CASSSSGTSSEQFF
CDR3 DNA: TGTGCCAGCAGCTCATCCGGGACTAGCAGTGAGCAGTTCTTC
J gene: TRBJ2-1
V gene: TRBV7-9
clone size: NA
D gene: TRBD2

CDR3 protein: CASSLAGGSVNQPQHF
CDR3 DNA: TGTGCCAGCAGCTTAGCAGGGGGTTCCGTCAATCAGCCCCAGCATTTT
J gene: TRBJ1-5
V gene: TRBV7-2
clone size: NA
D gene: NA

CDR3 protein: CASSRAGLAGARVGTQYF
CDR3 DNA: TGTGCCAGCAGCAGGGCGGGACTAGCGGGGGCGAGGGTCGGGACCCAGTACTTC
J gene: TRBJ2-5
V gene: TRBV6-2/TRBV6-3
clone size: NA
D gene: TRBD2

CDR3 protein: CASSIGTGGAETQYF
CDR3 DNA: TGTGCCAGTAGTATCGGGACAGGGGGCGCGGAGACCCAGTACTTC
J gene: TRBJ2-5
V gene: TRBV19
clone size: NA
D gene: TRBD1

CDR3 protein: CASNGDRGLAGLLSSYNEQFF
CDR3 DNA: TGTGCCAGCAATGGGGATAGGGGACTAGCGGGTCTCCTGAGCTCCTACAATGAGCAGTTCTTC
J gene: TRBJ2-1
V gene: TRBV2
clone size: NA
D gene: TRBD2

CDR3 protein: CAISEVRGGSTGELFF
CDR3 DNA: TGTGCCATCAGTGAGGTTCGGGGTGGAAGCACCGGGGAGCTGTTTTTT
J gene: TRBJ2-2
V gene: TRBV10-3
clone size: NA
D gene: NA

CDR3 protein: CASSPGGAGQPQHF
CDR3 DNA: TGTGCCAGCAGCCCCGGGGGGGCAGGTCAGCCCCAGCATTTT
J gene: TRBJ1-5
V gene: TRBV3-1/TRBV3-2
clone size: once
D gene: NA

CDR3 protein: CASRGGTVSYEQYF
CDR3 DNA: TGTGCCAGCAGGGGCGGGACAGTCTCCTACGAGCAGTACTTC
J gene: TRBJ2-7
V gene: TRBV6-5
clone size: NA
D gene: NA

CDR3 protein: CASSVGGGPSTDTQYF
CDR3 DNA: TGTGCCAGCAGCGTAGGAGGCGGTCCTAGCACAGATACGCAGTATTTT
J gene: TRBJ2-3
V gene: TRBV9
clone size: NA
D gene: NA

CDR3 protein: CASSLVREQETQYF
CDR3 DNA: TGTGCCAGCAGCTTAGTACGGGAGCAAGAGACCCAGTACTTC
J gene: TRBJ2-5
V gene: TRBV7-9
clone size: NA
D gene: NA

CDR3 protein: CASSDTGVSETQYF
CDR3 DNA: TGCGCCAGCAGCGACACAGGGGTCAGCGAGACCCAGTACTTC
J gene: TRBJ2-5
V gene: TRBV5-1
clone size: NA
D gene: TRBD1

CDR3 protein: CASSEAAPVGQGITDTQYF
CDR3 DNA: TGTGCCAGCAGTGAAGCGGCCCCTGTAGGACAGGGAATCACAGATACGCAGTATTTT
J gene: TRBJ2-3
V gene: TRBV2
clone size: NA
D gene: TRBD1

CDR3 protein: CASSQGARTNYGYTF
CDR3 DNA: TGTGCCAGCAGCCAAGGGGCCAGAACTAACTATGGCTACACCTTC
J gene: TRBJ1-2
V gene: TRBV4-2
clone size: NA
D gene: NA

CDR3 protein: CASSLLASGNTIYF
CDR3 DNA: TGTGCCAGCAGTTTATTAGCTTCTGGAAACACCATATATTTT
J gene: TRBJ1-3
V gene: TRBV28
clone size: NA
D gene: NA

CDR3 protein: CASSTFTGYYGYTF
CDR3 DNA: TGTGCCAGCAGCACCTTTACAGGGTACTATGGCTACACCTTC
J gene: TRBJ1-2
V gene: TRBV5-8
clone size: NA
D gene: NA

CDR3 protein: CASSFSAGEQYEQYF
CDR3 DNA: TGTGCCAGCAGCTTTAGTGCGGGGGAACAGTACGAGCAGTACTTC
J gene: TRBJ2-7
V gene: TRBV5-4
clone size: NA
D gene: TRBD2

CDR3 protein: CASSVTGQGDSYEQYF
CDR3 DNA: TGTGCCAGCAGCGTCACGGGACAGGGCGACTCCTACGAGCAGTACTTC
J gene: TRBJ2-7
V gene: TRBV9
clone size: NA
D gene: TRBD1

CDR3 protein: CASSFYGSGGARETQYF
CDR3 DNA: TGTGCCAGCAGTTTTTACGGTAGCGGGGGGGCCCGGGAGACCCAGTACTTC
J gene: TRBJ2-5
V gene: TRBV27
clone size: NA
D gene: TRBD2

CDR3 protein: CASSPVILANNEQFF
CDR3 DNA: TGCGCCAGCAGCCCAGTAATTCTAGCGAACAATGAGCAGTTCTTC
J gene: TRBJ2-1
V gene: TRBV4-1
clone size: once
D gene: NA

CDR3 protein: CASSRLGTGLNEQFF
CDR3 DNA: TGTGCCAGCAGCCGACTCGGGACAGGACTCAATGAGCAGTTCTTC
J gene: TRBJ2-1
V gene: TRBV2
clone size: NA
D gene: TRBD1

CDR3 protein: CASSVVAGPGNTIYF
CDR3 DNA: TGTGCCAGCAGCGTAGTCGCGGGCCCTGGAAACACCATATATTTT
J gene: TRBJ1-3
V gene: TRBV9
clone size: NA
D gene: NA

CDR3 protein: CASSSPPGELFF
CDR3 DNA: TGTGCCAGCAGCTCTCCCCCCGGGGAGCTGTTTTTT
J gene: TRBJ2-2
V gene: TRBV7-3
clone size: once
D gene: NA

CDR3 protein: CASSSRVSLAKNIQYF
CDR3 DNA: TGTGCCAGCAGCTCTCGGGTTTCTCTAGCCAAAAACATTCAGTACTTC
J gene: TRBJ2-4
V gene: TRBV5-8
clone size: NA
D gene: NA

CDR3 protein: CASSQDKGTGNTIYF
CDR3 DNA: TGCGCCAGCAGCCAAGATAAGGGGACTGGAAACACCATATATTTT
J gene: TRBJ1-3
V gene: TRBV4-3
clone size: few
D gene: NA

CDR3 protein: CASSQDAGLNSPLHF
CDR3 DNA: TGTGCCAGCAGCCAAGATGCGGGGTTGAATTCACCCCTCCACTTT
J gene: TRBJ1-6
V gene: TRBV4-2
clone size: NA
D gene: NA

CDR3 protein: CASSRDFNQPQHF
CDR3 DNA: TGCGCCAGCAGCAGGGACTTTAATCAGCCCCAGCATTTT
J gene: TRBJ1-5
V gene: TRBV5-1
clone size: NA
D gene: NA

CDR3 protein: CASGGQGSSYEQYF
CDR3 DNA: TGTGCCAGCGGGGGACAGGGGAGCTCCTACGAGCAGTACTTC
J gene: TRBJ2-7
V gene: TRBV6-5
clone size: once
D gene: TRBD1

CDR3 protein: CASSTIWTAWNEQFF
CDR3 DNA: TGTGCCAGTAGTACCATCTGGACAGCATGGAATGAGCAGTTCTTC
J gene: TRBJ2-1
V gene: TRBV19
clone size: NA
D gene: NA

CDR3 protein: CASSYVDREKYF
CDR3 DNA: TGTGCCAGCAGCTACGTGGACAGGGAGAAGTACTTC
J gene: TRBJ2-7
V gene: TRBV9
clone size: NA
D gene: TRBD1

CDR3 protein: CASSLVRGNGYTF
CDR3 DNA: TGTGCCAGCAGCTTAGTTAGGGGGAATGGCTACACCTTC
J gene: TRBJ1-2
V gene: TRBV7-9
clone size: once
D gene: NA

CDR3 protein: CASRGPGQTQETQYF
CDR3 DNA: TGTGCCAGCAGGGGTCCGGGACAGACTCAAGAGACCCAGTACTTC
J gene: TRBJ2-5
V gene: TRBV6-5
clone size: once
D gene: TRBD1

CDR3 protein: CASTPWPGSNYGYTF
CDR3 DNA: TGTGCCAGCACCCCCTGGCCGGGTTCGAACTATGGCTACACCTTC
J gene: TRBJ1-2
V gene: TRBV7-2
clone size: NA
D gene: NA